Below, one T cell receptor (beta chain) is given with its context. Original processing notes: Amplification of reference gene primers was used by the study to estimate nucleated cell counts. Clones were sequenced by immunoSEQ multiplex PCR, and TCRdb holds only the in-frame ones, with some missing. That table furnishes V, J and clone size, whereas the DNA furnished D and trimming. The sample lists 390,000 or so clones; more than 80% were seen once. This specimen comes from a study of blood T cell repertoires in COVID-19. The overall study: The origin of the acute and convalescent COVID-19 samples was the United States, Italy and Spain.

CDR1 is GTSNPN, CDR2 SVGIG, per germline (reference sequence). The V gene lost 0 bases and the J gene lost 4 bases, with 10 bases spanning the gap. This CDR3 comprises 14 residues. Seattle patients were enrolled during active infection and followed longitudinally. This chain joins TRBV30 and TRBJ2-1; D may be TRBD2 (5 bases). Sequencing was carried out using peripheral blood. This clonotype was sampled from a woman in her 30s with COVID-19, enrolled during active disease. CDR3: CAWSVITGYNEQFF. CDR3 DNA sequence: TGTGCCTGGAGTGTAATCACGGGGTACAATGAGCAGTTCTTC.